This TCR beta chain was obtained from a study of patients and donors after allogeneic stem cell transplantation. This clonotype has at least ten counts. TCRdb reprocessed the RT-PCR reads with MiXCR, giving one entry per CDR3 protein. Altogether about 30,000 distinct CDR3 sequences are present, 6.5% to 10% being singletons, with the ten largest covering around 50%. V lost 3 bases, J lost 3 bases, and 4 bases stayed unmatched. CDR1 and CDR2 from the germline V gene are LNHNV and YYDKDF (reference sequence). The CDR3 is made up of 15 amino acids. The source is a human donor who was either an allogeneic HSCT recipient or a stem cell or donor lymphocyte infusion donor (not recorded which). It is not recorded whose cells these are; they may come from a transplant donor. Sequencing was performed on blood, either unsorted or a sorted T cell fraction (not recorded which). The genes are TRBV15 and TRBJ1-4, with 7 bases that match TRBD1. This chain's CDR3 is CATSRTQGANEKLFF. Here the CDR3 DNA reads TGTGCCACCAGCAGGACCCAGGGGGCTAATGAAAAACTGTTTTTT.